This TCR beta chain was found in a study of human T cells and chemical hapten exposure. Whole-study results and caveats: TCRs above 1 in 1000 frequency did not change with DPC sensitization.

TCRdb redid the calling of the RACE reads with MiXCR, one entry per CDR3 protein. Of over 300,000 distinct CDR3 sequences listed, approximately 5% were seen once; the top ten hold about 2.5%. V lost 1 base and J lost 10, with 17 bases in between. Germline lookup yields CDR1 DFQATT and CDR2 SNEGSKA (reference sequence). The CDR3 runs 15 residues. Time point defined: pre-sensitization, week 0. The treatment is: therapeutic diphenylcyclopropenone sensitization with weekly scalp DPC. This clonotype showed up just a few times. The target antigen is unknown. The specimen comprised whole blood, sampled in connection with sensitization to the hapten diphenylcyclopropenone (DPC). The TCR originated in a woman in her 50s with alopecia areata. Some clones in this sample may be carry-over from other donors' samples. The rearrangement joins TRBV20-1 to TRBJ1-6; maybe TRBD1 (5 bases). CDR3 bases: TGCAGTGCTAGAGGTCTTCCGGCAGGGAACTCACCCCTCCACTTT. The encoded protein is CSARGLPAGNSPLHF.